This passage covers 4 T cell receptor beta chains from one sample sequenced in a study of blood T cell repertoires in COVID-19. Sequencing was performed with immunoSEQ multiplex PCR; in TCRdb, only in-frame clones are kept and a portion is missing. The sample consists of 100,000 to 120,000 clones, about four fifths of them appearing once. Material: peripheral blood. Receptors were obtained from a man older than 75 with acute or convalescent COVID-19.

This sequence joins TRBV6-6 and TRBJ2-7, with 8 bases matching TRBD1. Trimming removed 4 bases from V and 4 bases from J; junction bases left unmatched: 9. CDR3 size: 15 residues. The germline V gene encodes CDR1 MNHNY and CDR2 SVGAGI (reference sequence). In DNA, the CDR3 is TGTGCCAGCAGTTCCCCCGGGACAGGTCCTTACGAGCAGTACTTC. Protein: CASSSPGTGPYEQYF.

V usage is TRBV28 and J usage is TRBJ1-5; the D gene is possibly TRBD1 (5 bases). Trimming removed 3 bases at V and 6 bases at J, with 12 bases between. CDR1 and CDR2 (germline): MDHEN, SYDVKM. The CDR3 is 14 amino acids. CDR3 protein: CASSLGRASQPQHF. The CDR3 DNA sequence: TGTGCCAGCAGTTTGGGCAGGGCTAGTCAGCCCCAGCATTTT. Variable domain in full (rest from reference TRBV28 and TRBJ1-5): DVKVTQSSRYLVKRTGEKVFLECVQDMDHENMFWYRQDPGLGLRLIYFSYDVKMKEKGDIPEGYSVSREKKERFSLILESASTNQTSMYLCASSLGRASQPQHFGDGTRLSIL.

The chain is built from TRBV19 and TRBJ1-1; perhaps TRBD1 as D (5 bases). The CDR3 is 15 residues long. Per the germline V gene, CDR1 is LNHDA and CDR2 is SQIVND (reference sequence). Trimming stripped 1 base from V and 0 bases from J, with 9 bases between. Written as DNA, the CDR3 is TGTGCCAGTAGTATAGCTGCAGGGTTGAACACTGAAGCTTTCTTT. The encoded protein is CASSIAAGLNTEAFF.

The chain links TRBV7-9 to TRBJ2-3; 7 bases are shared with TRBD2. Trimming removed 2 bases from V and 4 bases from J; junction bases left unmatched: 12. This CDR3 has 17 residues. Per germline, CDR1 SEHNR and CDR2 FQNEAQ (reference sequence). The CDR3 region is CASSLRGSGRAADTQYF. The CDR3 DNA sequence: TGTGCCAGCAGCTTACGGGGAAGTGGGAGGGCCGCAGATACGCAGTATTTT.